This entry lists 14 T cell receptor beta chains sequenced from one sample in a study of CD8 T cells in ankylosing spondylitis. Study-level results: The study identified a TCR beta motif of several highly homologous variants that appeared characteristic of ankylosing spondylitis blood.

Antigens for these TCRs are unknown. TCRdb used MiXCR to reprocess the 5' RACE reads, holding one entry per CDR3 protein. The sample contains 200,000 to 250,000 distinct CDR3 sequences, more than 5.5% of which appear only once. The sample consisted of blood, either unsorted or a sorted T cell fraction (not recorded which). These receptors were collected from a male donor with ankylosing spondylitis.

This clonotype was picked up a small number of times. The chain has TRBV5-1 and TRBJ2-5; the D is unclear. The CDR3 covers 10 residues. The germline gives CDR1 SGHRS, CDR2 YFSETQ. Between the trimmed V and J ends, which lost 4 bases and 5 bases, there was a span of 3 bases. The CDR3 DNA reads as TGCGCCAGCAGCCCGGAGACCCAGTACTTC. This gives the protein CASSPETQYF.

This clonotype was seen many times. V usage is TRBV7-8 and J usage is TRBJ2-7, with D possibly called TRBD1 or TRBD2 (5 bases each). Germline V gives CDR1 SGHVS, CDR2 FQNEAQ. The CDR3 loop spans 16 amino acids. V lost 5 bases, J lost 1 base, and 18 bases lay in between. In DNA form, the CDR3 reads TGTGCCAGCAGCCCCTCCCGGGGCCCGCTTTCCTACGAGCAGTACTTC. Translating it yields CASSPSRGPLSYEQYF.

The table lists this clonotype with many counts. The V gene is TRBV6-2 or TRBV6-3, the J gene TRBJ2-1, with D uncertain. Germline V gene data show CDR1 as MNHEY and CDR2 as SVGEGT. The CDR3 runs to 13 residues. Trimming removed 6 bases at V and 6 bases at J, with 12 bases between. CDR3 sequence (DNA): TGTGCCAGCAGCAGACCATTGAGCAATGAGCAGTTCTTC. Protein: CASSRPLSNEQFF.

This clonotype was recorded at least ten times. This chain uses TRBV7-9 with TRBJ2-2; D remains ambiguous. V was shortened by 5 bases and J by 0 bases, with 10 bases between the two germline ends. The germline V gene has CDR1 SEHNR and CDR2 FQNEAQ (reference sequence). This CDR3 contains 15 residues. The DNA of the CDR3 is TGTGCCAGCAGCGAAGGACGGTCGAACACCGGGGAGCTGTTTTTT. This codes for CASSEGRSNTGELFF.

In this sample, this clonotype turned up many times. The gene calls are TRBV7-2 and TRBJ2-1, with 9 bases identical to TRBD2. The CDR3 has 15 amino acids. Losses at the gene ends were 2 bases for V and 4 bases for J; bases not matched to a gene: 3. Germline CDR1 is SGHTA and CDR2 is FQGNSA. In DNA form, the CDR3 reads TGTGCCAGCAGCTTATTCCTAGCGGGATACAATGAGCAGTTCTTC. Residues: CASSLFLAGYNEQFF.

This clonotype showed up many times. The chain employs TRBV7-6 and TRBJ1-3, with 7 bases aligning to TRBD1. CDR3 size: 16 residues. Germline V lookup: CDR1 SGHVS, CDR2 FNYEAQ. Trimming took 5 bases from V and 3 from J; bases not matched to a gene: 10. This chain's CDR3 is CASSARQGDGGNTIYF. In DNA, the CDR3 is TGTGCCAGCAGCGCGAGACAGGGCGACGGTGGAAACACCATATATTTT.

V is TRBV4-1 and J is TRBJ2-7; D gene ambiguous. Germline CDR1 MGHRA, CDR2 YSYEKL. V lost 0 bases, J lost 2 bases, and 8 bases lay in between. This CDR3 region has 14 residues. As DNA, the CDR3 is TGCGCCAGCAGCCAAGATCGCGCAGCCTACGAGCAGTACTTC. Amino acid sequence: CASSQDRAAYEQYF.

This clonotype has at least ten counts. This chain connects TRBV6-5 to TRBJ1-5; possible D gene TRBD1, 5 bases. The CDR3 contains 17 residues. The germline V gene encodes CDR1 MNHEY and CDR2 SVGAGI. Trimming shortened V by 0 bases and J by 0 bases, and 12 bases separated the two germline ends. The CDR3 sequence: CASSYSQQDYSNQPQHF. DNA of the CDR3: TGTGCCAGCAGTTACTCCCAACAGGATTATAGCAATCAGCCCCAGCATTTT.

This clonotype was seen a few times. The V and J genes are TRBV25-1 and TRBJ2-2; a possible D gene is TRBD1 (6 bases). This CDR3 is built from 13 residues. Trimming removed 8 bases from V and 4 bases from J, with 11 bases in between. The germline V gene encodes CDR1 MGHDK and CDR2 SYGVNS. CDR3 DNA: TGTGCCAGCGATACAGGGCCCACCGGGGAGCTGTTTTTT. Translated: CASDTGPTGELFF.

This clonotype has ten or more counts. The genes are TRBV4-3 and TRBJ1-4; D unclear. There are 14 residues in the CDR3. CDR1 is LGHNA, CDR2 YSLEER, per germline. The germline V and J ends were trimmed by 4 bases and 5 bases, with 11 bases remaining between them. CDR3 bases: TGCGCCAGCAGCCCCGGACTTGGGAATGAAAAACTGTTTTTT. Encoded protein: CASSPGLGNEKLFF.

This clonotype was detected only a few times. The gene calls are TRBV5-1 and TRBJ2-3; 8 nucleotides match TRBD2. The CDR3 consists of 16 residues. The V gene end was trimmed by 4 bases and the J gene end by 2 bases; junction bases not matched to a gene: 9. Germline lookup yields CDR1 SGHRS and CDR2 YFSETQ. CDR3 region: CASSVERGKFTDTQYF. The DNA for the CDR3 is TGCGCCAGCAGCGTAGAGCGGGGGAAGTTCACAGATACGCAGTATTTT.

This clonotype appeared many times. The J gene is TRBJ1-6, the V gene TRBV6-5, with 7 bases matching TRBD1. Looked up from germline, CDR1 is MNHEY and CDR2 is SVGAGI. This CDR3 is built from 15 residues. The trim removed 3 bases at V and 7 bases at J, leaving 6 bases unmatched. The CDR3 DNA follows: TGTGCCAGCAGTTATTATCAGGGGGACAATTCACCCCTCCACTTT. Translated, it gives CASSYYQGDNSPLHF.

In its sample, this clonotype was seen many times. The rearrangement uses TRBV4-1 and TRBJ1-3, with D unresolved. V shed 10 bases and J shed 4 bases, with 8 bases lying between them. CDR1 and CDR2 from the germline V gene are MGHRA and YSYEKL. The CDR3 is 11 amino acids. The DNA for the CDR3 is TGCGCCACCGCGGGGGGAAACACCATATATTTT. This translates into CATAGGNTIYF.

This clonotype came up a few times. The chain employs TRBV20-1 and TRBJ2-3; a weak D match, TRBD1 (7 bases). Trimming shortened V by 6 bases and J by 4 bases, and 17 bases separated the two germline ends. The CDR3 runs 14 residues. Germline CDR1 DFQATT, CDR2 SNEGSKA (reference sequence). In nucleotides, the CDR3 is TGCAGTGCCAGCCAGGGGGAGCGGGCAGATACGCAGTATTTT. Amino acid sequence: CSASQGERADTQYF.